The 12 T cell receptor beta chains below come from one sample, sequenced in a study of shared clonotypes between healthy human individuals (dated by TCRdb to about 2020). Libraries were made using the immunoSEQ multiplex PCR assay. The clones in this table, taken by TCRdb from immuneACCESS, are in-frame only. Not every clone is retained; where verified, under half of the shortfall comes from an unresolved V gene, and the cause of the rest is unknown. The sample table holds roughly 2.6 million clones, of which just over 90% were seen once. 0.11% to 0.15% of the sample belongs to the ten largest clones. Material: naive CD4+ T cells sorted from blood. The cell subset or site label, read with the paper, signifies: CD45RA+ positively selected. Every receptor here comes from a man aged 18 to 30 in good health.

J is TRBJ1-6 and V is TRBV6-5; a weak D match, TRBD1 (6 bases). Germline values: CDR1 MNHEY, CDR2 SVGAGI. The V gene lost 6 bases and the J gene lost 7 bases, with 13 bases spanning the gap. The CDR3 is 14 amino acids. The CDR3 bases are TGTGCCAGCAGAGGGGACAACTCCAATTCACCCCTCCACTTT. It translates to CASRGDNSNSPLHF.

This chain connects TRBV19 to TRBJ1-2, with no clear D. The germline V gene has CDR1 LNHDA and CDR2 SQIVND (reference sequence). The CDR3 length is 13 residues. Trimming cost V 4 bases and J 2 bases, with 8 bases left between them. CDR3 loop: CASSRDQNYGYTF. The CDR3 coding sequence is TGTGCCAGTAGTAGAGACCAAAACTATGGCTACACCTTC.

This clone was picked up one time. Other DNA sequences in the sample encode the same CDR3. This chain joins TRBV6-5 and TRBJ2-7; TRBD2 matches 12 bases. The germline CDR1 and CDR2 sequences are MNHEY and SVGAGI. The V segment lost 4 bases and the J segment 4 bases; nucleotides outside the gene matches: 2. This CDR3 is built from 14 residues. The DNA for the CDR3 is TGTGCCAGCAGTTTGACTAGCGGGGGTTACGAGCAGTACTTC. Its protein product is CASSLTSGGYEQYF.

J is TRBJ1-1 and V is TRBV5-5, with D unclear. Trimming left V 4 bases short and J 8 bases short, with 15 bases between. This CDR3 has 13 amino acids. Germline values: CDR1 SGHKS, CDR2 YYEKEE (reference sequence). Here the CDR3 reads CASSPGYVREAFF. The CDR3 DNA follows: TGTGCCAGCAGCCCCGGCTACGTGAGGGAAGCTTTCTTT.

The rearrangement joins TRBV5-6 to TRBJ2-7; no definite D call. Trimming took off 4 bases at V and 3 bases at J, with 11 bases between the two ends. The germline V gene encodes CDR1 SGHDT and CDR2 YYEEEE. The CDR3 contains 13 residues. The CDR3 protein is CASSLPGDYEQYF. The CDR3 DNA reads as TGTGCCAGCAGCCTCCCCGGAGACTACGAGCAGTACTTC.

CDR3 sequence (DNA): TGCAGCGTTGAAGTTTCAGCGAACACCGGGGAGCTGTTTTTT. It translates to CSVEVSANTGELFF. J is TRBJ2-2 and V is TRBV29-1; D gene unclear. The CDR3 consists of 14 residues. V was clipped by 1 base and J by 0 bases, with 6 bases between them. Germline V gene lookup returns CDR1 SQVTM and CDR2 ANQGSEA.

The genes are TRBV5-1 and TRBJ2-2; 7 bases map to TRBD2. CDR1 is SGHRS, CDR2 YFSETQ, per germline. With 0 bases clipped from V and 4 bases from J, the junction kept 3 bases outside the gene matches. CDR3 length equals 15 residues. Here the CDR3 DNA reads TGCGCCAGCAGCTTGGGAGCGGGGCGCACCGGGGAGCTGTTTTTT. This translates into CASSLGAGRTGELFF.

This rearrangement joins TRBV6-4 to TRBJ1-3; D ambiguous. Trimming took 9 bases from V and 0 from J, leaving 9 bases between them. This CDR3 is built from 13 residues. Germline CDR1 is MRHNA and CDR2 is SNTAGT. The CDR3 loop is CARTINSGNTIYF. CDR3 nucleotide sequence: TGTGCCAGAACTATTAACTCTGGAAACACCATATATTTT.

The chain carries TRBV7-2 and TRBJ2-1, with D perhaps TRBD1 (6 bases). The ends were cut back, 0 bases at V and 11 bases at J, with 11 bases in the middle. The CDR3 is made up of 13 amino acids. Germline-derived CDR1 and CDR2 are SGHTA and FQGNSA. CDR3 sequence: CASSLATQGQQFF. CDR3 nucleotides: TGTGCCAGCAGCTTAGCGACACAGGGCCAGCAGTTCTTC. The complete variable domain, with remaining parts taken from reference TRBV7-2 and TRBJ2-1, reads GAGVSQSPSNKVTEKGKDVELRCDPISGHTALYWYRQSLGQGLEFLIYFQGNSAPDKSGLPSDRFSAERTGGSVSTLTIQRTQQEDSAVYLCASSLATQGQQFFGPGTRLTVL.

The chain uses TRBV9 and TRBJ2-1; 8 bases map to TRBD1. Germline values: CDR1 SGDLS, CDR2 YYNGEE. Trimming removed 0 bases from V and 8 bases from J; junction bases left unmatched: 7. The CDR3 covers 15 residues. The CDR3 is CASSVDDGQGYEQFF. CDR3 DNA sequence: TGTGCCAGCAGCGTAGATGACGGACAGGGTTATGAGCAGTTCTTC.

The chain employs TRBV29-1 and TRBJ2-7, with 8 bases matching TRBD1. The CDR3 loop spans 13 amino acids. With 6 bases clipped from V and 2 bases from J, the junction kept 6 bases outside the gene matches. CDR1 and CDR2 from the germline V gene are SQVTM and ANQGSEA. The CDR3 is CSVGQGGPYEQYF. As DNA, the CDR3 is TGCAGCGTAGGACAGGGTGGCCCCTACGAGCAGTACTTC.

A word on this clone: This sample also contains other DNA sequences that code for the same CDR3. V usage is TRBV7-9 and J usage is TRBJ1-4; TRBD1 matches at 7 bases. The CDR3 extends over 15 amino acids. The V gene end was trimmed by 5 bases and the J gene end by 2 bases; junction bases not matched to a gene: 5. The V gene's germline CDR1 is SEHNR and CDR2 FQNEAQ (reference sequence). The chain's CDR3 is CASSRQGPTNEKLFF. DNA for the CDR3: TGTGCCAGCAGCCGACAGGGTCCGACTAATGAAAAACTGTTTTTT. Based on the CDR3 plus reference TRBV7-9 and TRBJ1-4, the full variable domain is DTGVSQNPRHKITKRGQNVTFRCDPISEHNRLYWYRQTLGQGPEFLTYFQNEAQLEKSRLLSDRFSAERPKGSFSTLEIQRTEQGDSAMYLCASSRQGPTNEKLFFGSGTQLSVL.